This is a list of T cell receptor beta chains from one sample in a study of CD8+ T cells in alopecia areata. Sequencing used immunoSEQ multiplex PCR; TCRdb keeps in-frame clones, though not all of them. The sample gives about 120,000 clones, approximately 55% of which show up once; 3% to 4% is in the top ten. The source material was CD4+ T cells sorted from blood, sampled at week 24, from a patient treated with tofacitinib. Receptors were obtained from a human donor with alopecia areata. The CDR3 runs from the conserved cysteine through the conserved F or W. Fields, in order: V gene, clone size, D gene, J gene, CDR3 protein, CDR3 DNA. A D gene is named only where the DNA matches it firmly. The size of a clone is reported for some rows only, either as once, few or many, or as a class for expanded clones.

TRBV7-9,-,TRBD1,TRBJ2-7,CASSLEGQSYEQYF,TGTGCCAGCAGCTTAGAGGGACAGAGCTACGAGCAGTACTTC
TRBV18,few,-,TRBJ2-1,CASSREYEQFF,TGTGCCAGCTCACGGGAATATGAGCAGTTCTTC
TRBV10-2,few,TRBD2,TRBJ2-5,CASSGLAGAGETQYF,TGCGCCAGCAGTGGACTAGCGGGGGCCGGAGAGACCCAGTACTTC
TRBV7-2,few,-,TRBJ2-3,CASSLGQSRDTQYF,TGTGCCAGCAGCTTAGGTCAATCCCGAGATACGCAGTATTTT
TRBV11-2,few,TRBD2,TRBJ2-5,CASSLAGGPKTQYF,TGTGCCAGCAGCTTAGCGGGGGGGCCGAAGACCCAGTACTTC
TRBV5-1,once,TRBD1,TRBJ1-2,CASSSGQGGRGYTF,TGCGCCAGCAGCTCCGGACAGGGAGGAAGGGGCTACACCTTC
TRBV7-2,-,-,TRBJ1-4,CASSLQVSNEKLFF,TGTGCCAGCAGCTTACAGGTTTCTAATGAAAAACTGTTTTTT
TRBV20-1,-,-,TRBJ2-7,CSAKNGYEQYF,TGCAGTGCCAAGAACGGCTACGAGCAGTACTTC
TRBV7-2,-,-,TRBJ1-6,CASSLAPSGFADSPLHF,TGTGCCAGCAGCTTGGCCCCCAGCGGGTTCGCGGATTCACCCCTCCACTTT
TRBV6-6,medium-sized,-,TRBJ1-1,CASSYSGSRTEAFF,TGTGCCAGCAGTTACTCCGGCAGCCGTACTGAAGCTTTCTTT
TRBV4-3,-,TRBD1,TRBJ1-1,CASTQGVNTEAFF,TGCGCCAGCACCCAGGGGGTGAACACTGAAGCTTTCTTT
TRBV5-1,-,TRBD2,TRBJ2-5,CASRPTSGPKRETQYF,TGCGCCAGCAGACCCACTAGCGGGCCTAAGAGAGAGACCCAGTACTTC
TRBV5-6,-,-,TRBJ1-6,CASSRAVWNSPLHF,TGTGCCAGCAGCCGGGCTGTTTGGAATTCACCCCTCCACTTT
TRBV7-3,few,TRBD2,TRBJ2-1,CASSPSGLLVNEQFF,TGTGCCAGCAGCCCTAGCGGCCTCTTGGTAAATGAGCAGTTCTTC
TRBV30,-,TRBD1,TRBJ2-2,CAWFLRGRTGELFF,TGTGCCTGGTTCCTCAGGGGGCGCACCGGGGAGCTGTTTTTT
TRBV18,-,-,TRBJ2-7,CASSPPPGSYEQYF,TGTGCCAGCTCACCGCCCCCCGGCAGCTACGAGCAGTACTTC
TRBV5-1,few,-,TRBJ2-6,CASSPNTGANVLTF,TGCGCCAGCAGCCCCAATACTGGGGCCAACGTCCTGACTTTC
TRBV4-1,-,TRBD2,TRBJ2-5,CASSQSRTSGVQETQYF,TGCGCCAGCAGCCAATCAAGGACTAGCGGGGTCCAAGAGACCCAGTACTTC
TRBV29-1,few,-,TRBJ2-5,CSVDRGGGDQYF,TGCAGCGTTGACCGAGGGGGTGGTGACCAGTACTTC
TRBV10-3,-,TRBD1,TRBJ1-2,CAISDKGQGGYGYTF,TGTGCCATCAGTGATAAGGGACAGGGTGGCTATGGCTACACCTTC
TRBV6-1,-,-,TRBJ2-1,CASSEVLGSYNEQFF,TGTGCCAGCAGTGAGGTCCTAGGCTCCTACAATGAGCAGTTCTTC
TRBV5-1,-,-,TRBJ2-7,CASSLERPSHEQYF,TGCGCCAGCAGCTTAGAGAGACCAAGCCACGAGCAGTACTTC
TRBV13,-,-,TRBJ1-2,CASSRSNYGYTF,TGTGCCAGCAGCCGTTCTAACTATGGCTACACCTTC
TRBV19,-,-,TRBJ1-1,CASSIRDGNTEAFF,TGTGCCAGTAGTATACGGGACGGGAACACTGAAGCTTTCTTT
TRBV30,-,-,TRBJ1-5,CAWSVIDSNQPQHF,TGTGCCTGGAGTGTGATCGATAGCAATCAGCCCCAGCATTTT
TRBV29-1,-,TRBD1,TRBJ1-1,CSVMTGYNTEAFF,TGCAGCGTTATGACAGGGTACAACACTGAAGCTTTCTTT
TRBV27,few,-,TRBJ2-4,CASRRSGPKNIQYF,TGTGCCAGCAGGCGTTCGGGGCCCAAAAACATTCAGTACTTC
TRBV25-1,-,-,TRBJ1-2,CASSDGGTYMEGYTF,TGTGCCAGCAGTGATGGAGGGACGTATATGGAGGGCTACACCTTC
TRBV30,few,TRBD2,TRBJ2-7,CAWSLTGLIEQYF,TGTGCCTGGAGTCTCACGGGACTAATTGAGCAGTACTTC
TRBV25-1,-,TRBD1,TRBJ2-7,CASSAGNRGLYEQYF,TGTGCCAGCAGTGCGGGGAACAGGGGGTTGTACGAGCAGTACTTC
TRBV10-3,-,TRBD2,TRBJ2-1,CAISKQTSGGSYNEQFF,TGTGCCATCAGTAAACAGACTAGCGGGGGCTCCTACAATGAGCAGTTCTTC
TRBV18,-,TRBD1,TRBJ2-5,CASSPGTDQETQYF,TGTGCCAGCTCACCTGGGACAGACCAAGAGACCCAGTACTTC
TRBV30,-,-,TRBJ1-2,CAWSGLMFYGYTF,TGTGCCTGGAGTGGTTTGATGTTCTATGGCTACACCTTC
TRBV18,-,-,TRBJ1-6,CASSPNRVDYNSPLHF,TGTGCCAGCTCACCAAACAGGGTGGACTATAATTCACCCCTCCACTTT
TRBV27,-,TRBD2,TRBJ2-5,CASRGGLGITETQYF,TGTGCCAGCAGAGGTGGACTAGGCATTACGGAGACCCAGTACTTC
TRBV11-2,-,-,TRBJ2-5,CASSGGRDPRETQYF,TGTGCCAGCAGCGGGGGCCGGGACCCCCGGGAGACCCAGTACTTC
TRBV30,-,-,TRBJ1-5,CAWSVKPSYQPQHF,TGTGCCTGGAGTGTAAAGCCTTCCTATCAGCCCCAGCATTTT
TRBV15,once,-,TRBJ2-5,CATSRGGNQETQYF,TGTGCCACCAGCAGAGGGGGGAACCAAGAGACCCAGTACTTC
TRBV30,-,TRBD1,TRBJ1-1,CAWNRGVSEAFF,TGTGCCTGGAACAGGGGGGTTTCTGAAGCTTTCTTT
TRBV29-1,-,-,TRBJ1-2,CSARRGTGDYGYTF,TGCAGCGCCCGCCGGGGCACGGGGGACTATGGCTACACCTTC